This paragraph covers one T cell receptor beta chain sequence. Its antigen is not known. This specimen belongs to a study of lymphopenia after photon versus proton radiotherapy. Germline-derived CDR1 and CDR2 are KGHSH and LQKENI. This CDR3 comprises 14 residues. V was shortened by 3 bases and J by 4 bases, with 10 bases between the two germline ends. Findings and limits, study-wide: Relative stability marked proton patients; photon patients lost diversity and naive cells. Only patients who died were analyzed for survival; proton advantage is unproven.

Libraries were prepared by immunoSEQ multiplex PCR; TCRdb keeps only in-frame clonotypes and omits some of them. The sample consists of 150,000 to 200,000 clones, about 85% of them appearing once. The receptor's source is a man aged 50-59 years with gastric cancer. The chain employs TRBV18 and TRBJ2-1; no clear D gene. Sequencing used peripheral blood, obtained from a patient treated with photon-based radiotherapy. The DNA for the CDR3 is TGTGCCAGCTCACCCGGATCCTTGTACAATGAGCAGTTCTTC. Protein: CASSPGSLYNEQFF.